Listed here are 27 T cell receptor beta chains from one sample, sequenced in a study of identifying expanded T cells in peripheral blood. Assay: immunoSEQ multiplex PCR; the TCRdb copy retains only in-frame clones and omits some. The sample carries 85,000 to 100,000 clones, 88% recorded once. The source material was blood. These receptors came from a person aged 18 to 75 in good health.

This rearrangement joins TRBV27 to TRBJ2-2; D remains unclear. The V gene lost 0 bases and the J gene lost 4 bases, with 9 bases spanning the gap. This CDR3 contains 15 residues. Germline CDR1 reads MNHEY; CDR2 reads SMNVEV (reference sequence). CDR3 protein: CASSLSGQVTGELFF. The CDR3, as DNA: TGTGCCAGCAGTTTATCTGGGCAGGTCACCGGGGAGCTGTTTTTT.

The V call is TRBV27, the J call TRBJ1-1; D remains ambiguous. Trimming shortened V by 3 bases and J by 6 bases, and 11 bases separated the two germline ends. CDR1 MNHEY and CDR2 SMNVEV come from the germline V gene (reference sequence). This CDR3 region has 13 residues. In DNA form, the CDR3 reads TGTGCCAGCAGTTTTCTGGAGGCGTCTGAAGCTTTCTTT. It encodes CASSFLEASEAFF.

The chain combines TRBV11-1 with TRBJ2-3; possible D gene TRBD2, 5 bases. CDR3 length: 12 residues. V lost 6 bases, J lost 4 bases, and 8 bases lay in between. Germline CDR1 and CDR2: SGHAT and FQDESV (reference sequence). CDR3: CASSYGADTQYF. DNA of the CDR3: TGTGCCAGCAGTTACGGGGCAGATACGCAGTATTTT.

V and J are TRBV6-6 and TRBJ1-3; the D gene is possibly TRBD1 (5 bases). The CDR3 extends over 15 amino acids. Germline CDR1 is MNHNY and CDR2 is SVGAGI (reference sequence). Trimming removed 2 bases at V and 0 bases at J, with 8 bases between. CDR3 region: CASSYRGLSGNTIYF. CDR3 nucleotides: TGTGCCAGCAGTTACAGGGGCCTCTCTGGAAACACCATATATTTT.

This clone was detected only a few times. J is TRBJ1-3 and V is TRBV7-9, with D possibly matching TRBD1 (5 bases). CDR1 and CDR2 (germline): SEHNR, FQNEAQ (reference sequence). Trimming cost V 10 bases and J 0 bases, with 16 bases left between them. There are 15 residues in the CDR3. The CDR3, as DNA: TGTGCCACCGAGGGGCGCAGAGGCTCTGGAAACACCATATATTTT. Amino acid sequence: CATEGRRGSGNTIYF. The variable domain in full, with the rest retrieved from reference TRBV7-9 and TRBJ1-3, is DTGVSQNPRHKITKRGQNVTFRCDPISEHNRLYWYRQTLGQGPEFLTYFQNEAQLEKSRLLSDRFSAERPKGSFSTLEIQRTEQGDSAMYLCATEGRRGSGNTIYFGEGSWLTVV.

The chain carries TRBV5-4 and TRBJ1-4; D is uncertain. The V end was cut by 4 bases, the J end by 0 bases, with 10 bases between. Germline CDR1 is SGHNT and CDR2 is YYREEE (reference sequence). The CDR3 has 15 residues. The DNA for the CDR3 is TGTGCCAGCAGCCCGCAGGCTTCAACTAATGAAAAACTGTTTTTT. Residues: CASSPQASTNEKLFF.

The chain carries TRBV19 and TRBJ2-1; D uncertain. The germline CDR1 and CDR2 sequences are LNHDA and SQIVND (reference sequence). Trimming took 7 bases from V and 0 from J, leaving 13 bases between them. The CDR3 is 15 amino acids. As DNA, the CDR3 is TGTGCCAGTACCCCGATCTCGAGCTCCTACAATGAGCAGTTCTTC. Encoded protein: CASTPISSSYNEQFF.

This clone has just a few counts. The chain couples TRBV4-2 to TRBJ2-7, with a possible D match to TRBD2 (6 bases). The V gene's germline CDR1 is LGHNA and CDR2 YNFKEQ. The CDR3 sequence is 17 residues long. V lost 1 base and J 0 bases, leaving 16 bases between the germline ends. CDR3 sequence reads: CASSQVGSSGPSYEQYF. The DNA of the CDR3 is TGTGCCAGCAGCCAAGTAGGTAGTAGCGGACCCTCCTACGAGCAGTACTTC.

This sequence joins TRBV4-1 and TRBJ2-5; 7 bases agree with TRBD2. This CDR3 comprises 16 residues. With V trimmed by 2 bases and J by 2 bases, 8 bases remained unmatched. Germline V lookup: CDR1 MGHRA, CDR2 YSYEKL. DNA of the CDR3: TGCGCCAGCAGCCAATTAAGGGTGGGGGGGCAAGAGACCCAGTACTTC. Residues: CASSQLRVGGQETQYF.

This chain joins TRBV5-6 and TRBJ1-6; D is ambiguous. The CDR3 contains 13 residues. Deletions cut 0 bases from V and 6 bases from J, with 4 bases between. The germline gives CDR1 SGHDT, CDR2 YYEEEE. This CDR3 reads CASSLESNSPLHF. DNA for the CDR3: TGTGCCAGCAGCTTGGAAAGTAATTCACCCCTCCACTTT.

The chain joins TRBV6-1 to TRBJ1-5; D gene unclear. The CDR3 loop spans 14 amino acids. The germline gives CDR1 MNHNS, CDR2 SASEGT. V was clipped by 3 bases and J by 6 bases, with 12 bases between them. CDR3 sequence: CASSEVQVAQPQHF. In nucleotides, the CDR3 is TGTGCCAGCAGTGAGGTACAAGTCGCTCAGCCCCAGCATTTT.

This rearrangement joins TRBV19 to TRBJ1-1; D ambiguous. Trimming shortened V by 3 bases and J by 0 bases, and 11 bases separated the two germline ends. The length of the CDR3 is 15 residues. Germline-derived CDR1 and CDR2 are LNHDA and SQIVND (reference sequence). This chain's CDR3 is CASSMQGMMNTEAFF. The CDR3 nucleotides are TGTGCCAGTAGTATGCAAGGGATGATGAACACTGAAGCTTTCTTT.

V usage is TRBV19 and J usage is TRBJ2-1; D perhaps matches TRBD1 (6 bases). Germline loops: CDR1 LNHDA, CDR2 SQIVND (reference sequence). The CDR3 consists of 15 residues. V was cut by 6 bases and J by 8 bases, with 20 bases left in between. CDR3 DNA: TGTGCCAGTAGGCCGGGACATTTAGGGGTAGATGAGCAGTTCTTC. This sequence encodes CASRPGHLGVDEQFF.

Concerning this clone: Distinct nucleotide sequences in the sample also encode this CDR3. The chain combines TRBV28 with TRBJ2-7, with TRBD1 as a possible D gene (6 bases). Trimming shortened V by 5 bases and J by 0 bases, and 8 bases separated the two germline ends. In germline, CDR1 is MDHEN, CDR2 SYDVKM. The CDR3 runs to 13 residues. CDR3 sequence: CASSRDTSYEQYF. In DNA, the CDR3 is TGTGCCAGCAGTAGGGACACCTCCTACGAGCAGTACTTC. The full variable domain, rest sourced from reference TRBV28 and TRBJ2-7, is DVKVTQSSRYLVKRTGEKVFLECVQDMDHENMFWYRQDPGLGLRLIYFSYDVKMKEKGDIPEGYSVSREKKERFSLILESASTNQTSMYLCASSRDTSYEQYFGPGTRLTVT.

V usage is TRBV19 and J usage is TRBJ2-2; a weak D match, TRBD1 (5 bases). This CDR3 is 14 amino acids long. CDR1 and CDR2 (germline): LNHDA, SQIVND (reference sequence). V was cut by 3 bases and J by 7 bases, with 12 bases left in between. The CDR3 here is CASSIPGRIGELFF. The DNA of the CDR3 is TGTGCCAGTAGTATCCCAGGGCGGATCGGGGAGCTGTTTTTT.

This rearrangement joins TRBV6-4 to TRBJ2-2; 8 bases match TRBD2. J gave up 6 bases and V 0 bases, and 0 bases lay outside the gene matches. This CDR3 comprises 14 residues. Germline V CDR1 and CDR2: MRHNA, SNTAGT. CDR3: CASSDSAGAGELFF. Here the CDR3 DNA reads TGTGCCAGCAGTGACTCAGCGGGGGCCGGGGAGCTGTTTTTT.

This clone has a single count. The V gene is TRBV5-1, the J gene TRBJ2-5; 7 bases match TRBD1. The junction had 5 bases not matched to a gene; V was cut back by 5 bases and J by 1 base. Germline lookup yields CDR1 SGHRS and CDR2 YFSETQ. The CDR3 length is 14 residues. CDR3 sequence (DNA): TGCGCCAGCAGTGGACGGACAGGCCAAGAGACCCAGTACTTC. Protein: CASSGRTGQETQYF.

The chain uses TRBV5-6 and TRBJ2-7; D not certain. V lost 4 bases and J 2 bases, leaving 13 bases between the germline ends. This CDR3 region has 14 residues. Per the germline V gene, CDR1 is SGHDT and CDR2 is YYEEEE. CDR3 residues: CASSLRAPPYEQYF. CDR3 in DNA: TGTGCCAGCAGCCTCCGAGCGCCCCCCTACGAGCAGTACTTC.

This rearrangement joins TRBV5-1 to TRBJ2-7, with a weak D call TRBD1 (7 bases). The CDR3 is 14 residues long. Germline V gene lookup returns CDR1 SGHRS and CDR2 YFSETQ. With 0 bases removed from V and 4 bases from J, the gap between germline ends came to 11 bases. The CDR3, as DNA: TGCGCCAGCAGCTTGGTGGCAGGGGGGTACGAGCAGTACTTC. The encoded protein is CASSLVAGGYEQYF. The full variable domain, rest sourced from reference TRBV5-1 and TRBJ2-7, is KAGVTQTPRYLIKTRGQQVTLSCSPISGHRSVSWYQQTPGQGLQFLFEYFSETQRNKGNFPGRFSGRQFSNSRSEMNVSTLELGDSALYLCASSLVAGGYEQYFGPGTRLTVT.

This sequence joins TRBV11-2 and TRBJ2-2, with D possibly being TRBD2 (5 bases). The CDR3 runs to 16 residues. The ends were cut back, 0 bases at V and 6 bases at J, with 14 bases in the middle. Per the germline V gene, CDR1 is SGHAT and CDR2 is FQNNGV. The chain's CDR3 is CASSLDLGEGSGELFF. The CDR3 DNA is TGTGCCAGCAGCTTAGATCTCGGGGAAGGGTCCGGGGAGCTGTTTTTT.

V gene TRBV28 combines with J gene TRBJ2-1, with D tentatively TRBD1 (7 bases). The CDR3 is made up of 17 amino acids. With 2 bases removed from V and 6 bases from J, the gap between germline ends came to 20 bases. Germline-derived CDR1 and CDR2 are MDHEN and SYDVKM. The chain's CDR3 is CASSLQGGRSIRNEQFF. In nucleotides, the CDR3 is TGTGCCAGCAGTTTACAGGGGGGAAGGTCTATTCGCAATGAGCAGTTCTTC. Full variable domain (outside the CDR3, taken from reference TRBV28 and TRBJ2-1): DVKVTQSSRYLVKRTGEKVFLECVQDMDHENMFWYRQDPGLGLRLIYFSYDVKMKEKGDIPEGYSVSREKKERFSLILESASTNQTSMYLCASSLQGGRSIRNEQFFGPGTRLTVL.

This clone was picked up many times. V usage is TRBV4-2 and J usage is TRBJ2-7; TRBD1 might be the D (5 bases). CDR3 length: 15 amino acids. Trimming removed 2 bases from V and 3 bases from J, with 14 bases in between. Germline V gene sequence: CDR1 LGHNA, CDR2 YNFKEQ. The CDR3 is CASSQSTEVFYEQYF. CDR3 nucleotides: TGTGCCAGCAGCCAATCGACAGAAGTCTTCTACGAGCAGTACTTC.

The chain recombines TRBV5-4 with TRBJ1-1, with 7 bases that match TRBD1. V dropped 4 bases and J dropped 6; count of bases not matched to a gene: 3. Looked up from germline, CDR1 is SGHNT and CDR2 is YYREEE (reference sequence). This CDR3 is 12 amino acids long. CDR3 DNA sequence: TGTGCCAGCAGCCGAGACAGGGCTGAAGCTTTCTTT. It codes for CASSRDRAEAFF.

CDR3 coding DNA: TGTGCCAGCAGTTTATCTACAGGACGCACAGATACGCAGTATTTT. Amino acids: CASSLSTGRTDTQYF. The rearrangement links TRBV27 to TRBJ2-3; the D gene is possibly TRBD1 (5 bases). The V gene lost 0 bases and the J gene lost 1 base, with 8 bases spanning the gap. This CDR3 region has 15 residues. The germline CDR1 and CDR2 sequences are MNHEY and SMNVEV (reference sequence).

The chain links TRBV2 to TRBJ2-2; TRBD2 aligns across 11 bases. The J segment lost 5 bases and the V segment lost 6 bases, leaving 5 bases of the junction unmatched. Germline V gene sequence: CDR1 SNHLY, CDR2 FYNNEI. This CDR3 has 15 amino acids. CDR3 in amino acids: CASRILAGDTGELFF. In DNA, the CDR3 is TGTGCCAGCAGGATACTAGCGGGAGATACCGGGGAGCTGTTTTTT.

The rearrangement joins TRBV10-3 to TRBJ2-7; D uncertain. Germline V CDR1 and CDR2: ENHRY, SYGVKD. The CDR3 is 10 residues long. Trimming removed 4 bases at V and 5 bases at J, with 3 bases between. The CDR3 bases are TGTGCCATCAGTGTTAACGAGCAGTACTTC. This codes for CAISVNEQYF.

The CDR3, as DNA: TGTGCCAGCAGCCAATCCGGGACTGAGTACCCTGGGGCCAACGTCCTGACTTTC. It codes for CASSQSGTEYPGANVLTF. The rearrangement joins TRBV28 to TRBJ2-6; possible D gene TRBD2, 6 bases. This CDR3 contains 18 residues. The germline gives CDR1 MDHEN, CDR2 SYDVKM. V dropped 6 bases and J dropped 2 bases, with 20 bases sitting between them.